This T cell receptor beta chain is drawn from a study of blood T cell repertoires in COVID-19 (dated by TCRdb to between 2020 and 2021). About the full investigation: The collaborator samples originated in the United States, Italy and Spain and spanned the acute and convalescent phases of COVID-19. The material from the prospective study consisted of cDNA or gDNA derived from T cells, B-cell-depleted T cells, or PBMCs. Deeply sampled blood TCRbeta repertoires from subjects exposed to, actively infected with, or recovered from COVID-19 were included in the dataset. The repertoires were released in a freely available public database intended as a resource for research on the immune response to SARS-CoV-2. The samples were drawn from two sources: the first 160 participants of the ongoing ImmuneRACE study, and over 1,000 subjects contributed by 6 global collaborators. A de-identified subject ID, COVID-19 status, age in years and sex were almost always included in the sample metadata. Where HLA class I and class II types were available, the types were taken from metadata supplied by the sample provider, not from assay-based typing.

TCRbeta CDR3 regions were amplified from genomic DNA using the immunoSEQ Assay, a bias-controlled multiplex PCR. The source study handled its data this way. Within the assay, amplification of reference gene primers was used to estimate how many nucleated cells each sample contained. To quantify the absolute abundance of each unique TCRbeta CDR3 rearrangement, sequence reads were collapsed and filtered. For each sample, productive Simpson clonality was calculated as the square root of Simpson's diversity index over productive rearrangements. TCRdb limited this immuneACCESS table to in-frame rearrangements with V and J called. A share of clones is missing; checked studies link under half to unresolved V genes, and the rest is unexplained. Clonal size and the V and J genes are those of that table, whereas D and trimming came from the DNA. This sample comprises 350,000 to 400,000 clones, roughly nine tenths of them detected only once. The ten largest clonotypes hold less than 2% of the sample.

In the prospective study, participants were 18 to 89 years old, resided in fewer than 25 geographic areas of the United States, and were enrolled through a virtual design. In the prospective study, cohorts were assigned on the basis of participant-reported clinical history obtained from a screening survey and a study questionnaire. ImmuneRACE Cohort 3 recovered participants were defined by two consecutive negative NP/OP PCR tests, healthcare professional clearance, or symptom resolution. In the prospective study, mobile phlebotomists collected whole blood, serum and a nasopharyngeal or oropharyngeal swab from each participant. Participants in the prospective study had the option to provide additional blood draws and questionnaires over a roughly two-month period. Before DNA extraction, prospective study blood samples were shipped either frozen or at room temperature. Turning to this clone: Its antigen has not been determined. Base qualities are not at hand, and no much larger clone is one base apart.

The CDR3 holds 13 amino acids from the cysteine to the phenylalanine. CDR3 DNA is the only sequence kept; it has 39 bases, read in frame from the first base. In the germline V gene, CDR1 corresponds to KGHSH and CDR2 to LQKENI. V sheds 11 bases and J sheds 2 bases, leaving 13 bases between their ends. What the work shows at the level of the full study, not this receptor alone: How much clinical and demographic metadata was included differed by source and by participant, and the metadata was provided uncurated.

This chain is built from TRBV18 and TRBJ2-1; TRBD2 might be the D gene, on 7 matching bases. Source material: PBMCs or T cells enriched from blood (not recorded which). This TCR derives from a woman in her twenties or thirties who had recovered from COVID-19. Here the CDR3 is given as CASRGGPYNEQFF. The bases are TGTGCCTCCCGCGGGGGCCCCTACAATGAGCAGTTCTTC.